The TCR beta chain described here comes from a study of cytomegalovirus exposure and HLA in healthy donors (dated by TCRdb to the late 2010s). With regard to the full study: In an earlier analysis of approximately 640 of the donors, 276 Gb of sequence data and 120 million or so unique TCR beta sequences from about 180 million T cells were reported. Of the 300 to 450 genotyped donors, approximately 80% fell in the genetic ancestry cluster associated with self-reported Caucasian donors. To predict cytomegalovirus infection status, the study combined high-throughput TCR immunosequencing, statistical association of individual TCRs with disease status, and machine learning. A later genetic analysis used genome-wide SNP genotypes for 398 of the 666 donors, treating that subset as a discovery cohort. The study profiled the T cell repertoires of about 720 subjects by immunosequencing and related them to cytomegalovirus serostatus. Donor age, sex, ethnicity and CMV serostatus were compiled alongside the repertoire data. The study was designed to test whether signatures of past pathogen exposure could be identified by cataloging public T cell receptors. Among a few hundred genotyped donors of the cohort, an average of about 240,000 unique TCR beta nucleotide sequences were sequenced per donor, around 18% of them non-productive. A few DR-DQ haplotypes were treated as single units for association and clustering because of strong linkage in the cohort. In an earlier analysis of 500 to 650 of the donors, high-throughput TCR beta sequencing was used to judge whether each TCR beta V gene segment behaved as functional or pseudogenic. Every repertoire in the discovery cohort had been generated on one and the same sequencing platform. The later analysis used no new phenotypic data to find candidate immune exposures, relying instead on TCR beta sequences and their occurrence across donors. Typing coverage varied by locus: 629-630 donors for A, B, C, DRB1 and DQB1; about 520 for DQA1; over 600 for DPA1; about 450 for DPB1. An early release that covered 500 to 800 HLA-typed donors contained approximately 300 gigabases of sequencing data and roughly 84 million unique TCR sequences. A separate validation cohort of approximately 120 different subjects was used in addition to the roughly 640-subject first cohort. Class I and class II HLA loci were covered by the typing at four-digit resolution. A later analysis re-examined previously published TCR beta repertoires from 610 or so donors and added high-resolution HLA genotyping to investigate patterns of TCR occurrence.

General study outcomes and caveats: Presence/absence analyses assumed roughly uniform sequencing depth across donors, an assumption that may not hold. Some IMGT-functional V segments, including TRBV6-2 and TRBV6-3, could not be told apart with the 87-base-pair reads, so those segments were excluded. Broadly in line with IMGT annotations, most TCR beta V segments showed up in productive rearrangements about 87% or about 30% of the time in an earlier analysis of approximately 640 of the donors. The sequencing pipeline was judged likely to have produced a cluster of highly shared sequence variants as a technical artifact. Because HLA typing was missing for some donors at each locus, association tests included only the typed subset. A further reported finding was that TCR beta sequences accurately predicted the HLA-A and HLA-B alleles for most subjects in the first cohort. A later analysis found that TCR association rates varied across HLA loci, with DRB1 alleles showing the most associated TCRs and HLA-C alleles the fewest. Compared with the roughly 710-donor mean, donors in an Asian-associated ancestry cluster had fewer N-insertions in productive TCRs, according to a later genetic analysis. For the cohort, immune exposure information was limited to CMV serostatus. This cohort had only TCR beta chains sequenced, and the lack of alpha or paired-chain data limited which features could be detected. In a later analysis, HLA-associated TCR beta chains were found to be more clonally expanded and to have lower generation probabilities than equally common non-associated chains. According to the authors, the approach could potentially be generalized to other disease states and immunological phenotypes. Because counts were too low, roughly 18 rarely observed V segments, including chromosome 9 orphons, were left out of the earlier analysis of roughly 600 of the donors. When HLA alleles, especially DR and DQ, strongly co-occurred, attributing TCR associations to individual alleles was difficult. Most TCR sequences were seen in very few donors, while some public TCRs were found in many individuals. The classifier was reported to diagnose cytomegalovirus status with high specificity and sensitivity in both the original and validation cohorts. Correlated functional status among segregating V segments might be attributable to linkage disequilibrium, but an unknown experimental factor could not be ruled out. In a later analysis, several top co-occurrence clusters were reported to appear linked to parvovirus B19, influenza, CMV and Epstein-Barr virus. At a false discovery rate of 0.05, a later analysis linked about 16,000 TCR beta sequences to specific HLA alleles. In the study, some 180 TCR beta chains were listed as associated with cytomegalovirus. In vitro tests confirmed that three of the cytomegalovirus-associated TCR beta chains recognize cytomegalovirus antigens. Most CMV-associated TCR beta chains appeared to be HLA-restricted in a later analysis, and the HLA associations seemed to be driven largely by CMV exposure. In a later genetic analysis, a missense DCLRE1C variant was associated with V-gene and J-gene trimming of TCR beta chains, and the association was replicated in an independent cohort.

The method behind the library was the immunoSEQ multiplex PCR assay. A mixture of 60 forward primers for TCR Vbeta segments and 13 reverse primers for TCR Jbeta segments was used in the multiplex PCR. A multiplex PCR assay on genomic DNA amplified the CDR3 region of rearranged TCR beta genes. Amplified TCR beta libraries were sequenced as 87-base-pair reads on the Illumina HiSeq System. The paper's processing steps were these. A later analysis counted about 82 million unique TCR beta chains across the 666 repertoires, and 10 million to 11 million of these chains were shared by at least two donors. Raw reads were error-corrected and collapsed into unique sequences by a nearest-neighbor algorithm in which closely related sequences were merged to remove PCR and sequencing errors. To assign V, D and J gene segments, CDR3 sequences were aligned to IMGT reference sequences. For a sequence to be retained, a match of at least six nucleotides was required to both a V gene segment and a J gene segment. Rearrangements were classified as productive when the CDR3 lacked stop codons and remained in frame with V and J, and all other rearrangements were classified as non-productive. CDR3 was defined by IMGT convention, running from the second conserved V-encoded cysteine to the conserved J-encoded phenylalanine. The earlier analysis of 550 to 650 of the donors excluded any sequence lacking an unambiguous match to a single V gene segment. An earlier analysis of fewer than 650 of the donors classified V segments as functional when productive rearrangements were above 56.7% and as segregating when the standard deviation between donors was above 5%. To diagnose cytomegalovirus status from the catalog of TCR beta chain sequences, a statistical classification framework was built. V and J gene assignment, in a later analysis, came from comparing TCR nucleotide sequences with IMGT/GENE-DB human TR gene sequences. Using the TCRdist pipeline, a later analysis assigned CDR3 sequences along with most-parsimonious VDJ recombination scenarios. A later analysis defined each TCR beta chain by its CDR3 amino acid sequence plus V-gene family, and excluded reads lacking a unique V-gene family. To address suspected cross-contamination and a sequencing artifact, a later analysis removed under 600 highly shared, low-generation-probability nucleotide sequences. For each public chain, a later analysis derived a clonal expansion index from normalized ranks of inferred template counts within each repertoire. Generation probabilities in a later analysis came from a VDJ recombination model fitted to out-of-frame rearrangements, and those results were checked against IGoR. Hypergeometric tests were used in a later analysis to score TCR-TCR, TCR-HLA and TCR-CMV co-occurrence, with a repertoire-size bias correction applied to the TCR pairs. To estimate false discovery rates, a later analysis permuted the HLA or CMV assignments 20 times. A later analysis grouped co-occurring TCRs with DBSCAN, adding TCRdist sequence similarity when clustering within HLA-allele-positive subsets. Repertoires with fewer than 30,000 or more than 120,000 public chains were left out of co-occurrence clustering, as were roughly five repertoires with anomalous nucleotide sharing. This immuneACCESS table, as held by TCRdb, lists in-frame sequences with V and J called but not all clones. Of the missing ones, under half trace to an unresolved V gene in checked studies; the others have no known cause. V, J and clone size derive from that table, while D and trimming were established from the DNA sequence. Present in this sample are about 140,000 clones, about four fifths of which were seen just once. In total, the top ten clones hold around 3.9% of the sample.

The cohort comprised fewer than 750 healthy bone marrow donors. At the time of sampling, all cohort members were nominally healthy, though unrecorded immune exposures were likely present. The donor was CMV seropositive and was included in the group of 250 to 350 seropositive cohort members. A peripheral blood sample was provided by each donor, and peripheral blood mononuclear cells were used for TCR beta sequencing. The Qiagen DNeasy Blood Extraction Kit was used to extract genomic DNA from the blood cell samples. As concerns this clone: Its antigen target is currently unknown. Base qualities were left out, and no much larger clone turns up one base away.

The CDR3 measures 14 amino acids from cysteine to phenylalanine. The kept DNA is CDR3 alone, 42 bases in frame from the first base. Based on the germline V gene, the CDR1 and CDR2 sequences are SGHTA and FQGNSA. V and J are truncated by 7 bases and 1 base respectively, leaving an intervening sequence of 14 bases. The chain uses TRBV7-2 and TRBJ2-7; confidence is insufficient to name the D gene. This TCR was sampled from a man aged 35 to 55 in good health and CMV-seropositive. Material: PBMCs. The nucleotide sequence is TGTGCCAGCACCCCACCAGCGAGGTCCTACGAGCAGTACTTC. Its protein is CASTPPARSYEQYF.